This T cell receptor (beta chain) was recorded in a study of cytomegalovirus exposure and HLA in healthy donors. Points from the study as a whole: As a later analysis showed, a missense DCLRE1C variant was linked to trimming of TCR beta V- and J-genes.

Primers: 60 Vbeta forward and 13 Jbeta reverse. TCRdb's table, derived via immunoSEQ multiplex PCR, lists solely in-frame clones and lacks some. The table includes about 170,000 clones, 75% detected once. Comments on this clone: Its antigen is still unknown.

This CDR3 comprises 13 residues. Germline lookup yields CDR1 SGHDT and CDR2 YYEEEE. Losses at the gene ends were 1 base for V and 6 bases for J; bases not matched to a gene: 3. This TCR was recovered from a woman aged 45-60 years in good health and CMV-seropositive. The specimen sequenced was PBMCs. This chain uses TRBV5-6 with TRBJ1-1; 7 nucleotides agree with TRBD1. The CDR3 here is CASSLTGVPEAFF. CDR3 DNA sequence: TGTGCCAGCAGCTTGACAGGGGTCCCTGAAGCTTTCTTT.